Following are 5 T cell receptor beta chains from one sample sequenced in a study of Tregs in tolerant kidney transplant recipients. Clones were sequenced by immunoSEQ multiplex PCR, and TCRdb holds only the in-frame ones, with some missing. Of 65,000 to 85,000 clones listed, about 91% are singletons. Mixed chimerism was transient after nonmyeloablative marrow transplants from related graft donors. The sequenced sample was CD4+ T cells from blood (PBMCs), obtained 24 months after the transplant. These receptors originate from a human patient who received a combined kidney and bone marrow transplant. Some of the T cells might come from the graft donor.

The chain uses TRBV10-3 and TRBJ1-6, with TRBD1 matching 7 bases. The V gene's germline CDR1 is ENHRY and CDR2 SYGVKD. This CDR3 has 15 amino acids. V lost 8 bases and J lost 5; bases outside the gene matches: 9. CDR3 in DNA: TGTGCCATCCGGCCAAGGGGGCTCGATAATTCACCCCTCCACTTT. It yields the protein CAIRPRGLDNSPLHF.

The rearrangement links TRBV11-2 to TRBJ1-3, with D possibly being TRBD1 (5 bases). The germline CDR1 and CDR2 sequences are SGHAT and FQNNGV. The ends were cut back, 0 bases at V and 0 bases at J, with 9 bases in the middle. CDR3 length: 16 residues. This CDR3 reads CASSLDRGFSGNTIYF. In nucleotides, the CDR3 is TGTGCCAGCAGCTTAGATCGGGGGTTCTCTGGAAACACCATATATTTT.

This rearrangement joins TRBV7-9 to TRBJ2-1, with a possible D match to TRBD1 (5 bases). Germline CDR1 is SEHNR and CDR2 is FQNEAQ (reference sequence). V was pared by 3 bases and J by 4 bases, with 16 bases between. The CDR3 covers 16 residues. The CDR3 region is CASSLPPDRQYNEQFF. In DNA, the CDR3 is TGTGCCAGCAGCTTGCCCCCCGATAGACAGTACAATGAGCAGTTCTTC.

The rearrangement joins TRBV6-1 to TRBJ2-5, with D perhaps matching TRBD1 (5 bases). The CDR3 is made up of 13 amino acids. The germline V and J ends were trimmed by 4 bases and 5 bases, with 11 bases remaining between them. The germline gives CDR1 MNHNS, CDR2 SASEGT. DNA of the CDR3: TGTGCCAGCAGTGCCGGAAGGGGTGAGACCCAGTACTTC. It specifies CASSAGRGETQYF.

This clone has just one count. This chain links TRBV21-1 with TRBJ2-3; the DNA was not used to check the table's D call, TRBD2. TRBV21-1 is an annotated pseudogene. The CDR3 totals 16 residues. The CDR3 bases are TGTGCCAGCAGCAAACCCCTAGCCTGCCGCGGAGATACGCAGTATTTT. It translates to CASSKPLACRGDTQYF.